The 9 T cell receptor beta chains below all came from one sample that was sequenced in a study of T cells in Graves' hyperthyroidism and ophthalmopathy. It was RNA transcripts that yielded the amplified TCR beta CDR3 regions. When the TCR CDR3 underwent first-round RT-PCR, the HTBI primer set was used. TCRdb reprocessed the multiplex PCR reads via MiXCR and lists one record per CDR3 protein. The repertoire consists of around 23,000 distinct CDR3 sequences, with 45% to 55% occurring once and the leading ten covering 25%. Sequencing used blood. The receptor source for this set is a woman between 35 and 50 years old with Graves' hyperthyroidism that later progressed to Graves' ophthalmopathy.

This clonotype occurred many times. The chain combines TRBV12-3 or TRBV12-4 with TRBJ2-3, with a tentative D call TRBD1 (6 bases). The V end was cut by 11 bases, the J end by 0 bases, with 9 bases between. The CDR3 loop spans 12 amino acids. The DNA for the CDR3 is TGTGCCCTTGGACAGAGCACAGATACGCAGTATTTT. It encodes CALGQSTDTQYF.

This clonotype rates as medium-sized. The DNA for the CDR3 is TGCAGCCTCCAACCTCTAGCGGGATTCACAGATACGCAGTATTTT. Protein: CSLQPLAGFTDTQYF. The V gene is TRBV20-1, the J gene TRBJ2-3; 9 positions agree with TRBD2. The CDR3 has 15 amino acids. Germline V gene lookup returns CDR1 DFQATT and CDR2 SNEGSKA (reference sequence).

In DNA form, the CDR3 reads TGTGCCAGCAGCTTAGGGACAGCTACCTACGAGCAGTACTTC. It translates to CASSLGTATYEQYF. The rearrangement joins TRBV7-9 to TRBJ2-7; TRBD1 might be the D (6 bases). Trimming took 1 base from V and 2 from J, leaving 9 bases between them. Germline CDR1 SEHNR, CDR2 FQNEAQ (reference sequence). The CDR3 is made up of 14 amino acids.

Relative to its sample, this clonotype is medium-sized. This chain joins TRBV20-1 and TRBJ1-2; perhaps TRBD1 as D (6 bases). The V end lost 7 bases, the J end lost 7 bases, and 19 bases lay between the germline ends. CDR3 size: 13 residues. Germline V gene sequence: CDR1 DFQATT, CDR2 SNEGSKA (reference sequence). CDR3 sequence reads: CSGGAGRGGGYTF. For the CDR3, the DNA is TGCAGTGGTGGGGCAGGGAGGGGGGGTGGCTACACCTTC.

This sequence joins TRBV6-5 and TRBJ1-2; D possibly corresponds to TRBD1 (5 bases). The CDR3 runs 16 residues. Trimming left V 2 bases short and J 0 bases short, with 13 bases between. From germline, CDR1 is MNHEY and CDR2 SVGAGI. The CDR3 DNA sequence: TGTGCCAGCAGTTACAACTTCGGGACGTCTAACTATGGCTACACCTTC. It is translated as CASSYNFGTSNYGYTF.

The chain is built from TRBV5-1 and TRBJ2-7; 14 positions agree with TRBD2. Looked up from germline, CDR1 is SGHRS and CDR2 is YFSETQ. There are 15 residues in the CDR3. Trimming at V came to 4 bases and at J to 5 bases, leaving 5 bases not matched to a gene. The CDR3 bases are TGCGCCAGCAGCGTGACTAGCGGGAGGGCCGACGAGCAGTACTTC. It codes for CASSVTSGRADEQYF.

The CDR3 DNA reads as TGTGCCACCTCCGGGGAGCTGTTTTTT. It encodes CATSGELFF. The genes are TRBV2 and TRBJ2-2; no clear D gene. The V end was cut by 10 bases, the J end by 6 bases, with 3 bases between. CDR3 length: 9 residues. CDR1 and CDR2 (germline): SNHLY, FYNNEI.

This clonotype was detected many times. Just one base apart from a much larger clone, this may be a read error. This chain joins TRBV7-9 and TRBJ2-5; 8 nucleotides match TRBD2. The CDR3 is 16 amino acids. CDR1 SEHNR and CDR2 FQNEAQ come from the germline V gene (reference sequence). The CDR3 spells CASSLRRGGPQGTQYF. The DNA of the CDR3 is TGTGCCAGCAGCTTACGCCGCGGGGGGCCACAAGGGACCCAGTACTTC.

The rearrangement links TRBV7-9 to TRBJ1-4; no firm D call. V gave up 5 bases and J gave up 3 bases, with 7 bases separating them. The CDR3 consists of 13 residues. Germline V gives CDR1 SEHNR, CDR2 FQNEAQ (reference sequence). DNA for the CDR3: TGTGCCAGCAGCCAAGAACCTAATGAAAAACTGTTTTTT. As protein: CASSQEPNEKLFF.